This T cell receptor (beta chain) originates from a study of CD8 T cells in Susac syndrome. Study outcomes and limitations: The study's TCR sequencing and HLA analysis covered a relatively small number of individuals, and the study acknowledged this.

A quantity of about 0.5 to 1 ug RNA underwent reverse transcription using random hexamers. Each CDR3 protein gets one entry after TCRdb re-called the immunoSEQ multiplex PCR reads with MiXCR. The sample shows about 170,000 distinct CDR3 sequences, 85% to 95% of them seen only once. The TEMRA cells underwent FACS enrichment, while the CD8+ and CD4+ T cells underwent negative isolation. Germline CDR1 is KGHDR and CDR2 is SFDVKD. The CDR3 contains 13 residues. V was trimmed by 4 bases and J by 13 bases, leaving 16 bases between them. Comments on this clonotype: Its specificity is not known.

V gene TRBV24-1 combines with J gene TRBJ2-1; D unclear. Sequenced material: CD4+ T cells from PBMCs. The receptor's source is a human donor with multiple sclerosis. The DNA for the CDR3 is TGTGCCACCAGTGACCCCGATCAAATCCTCCAGTTCTTC. It codes for CATSDPDQILQFF.